The 20 T cell receptor beta chains reported below all come from one sample, sequenced in a study of T cells in Graves' hyperthyroidism and ophthalmopathy. Researchers took RNA transcripts and amplified the TCR beta CDR3 regions from them. An initial round of RT-PCR targeting the TCR CDR3 relied on the HTBI primer set. Using its own MiXCR run on the multiplex PCR reads, TCRdb lists one record per CDR3 protein. The data contain hundreds of thousands of distinct CDR3 sequences, roughly 16% of them singletons. The sequenced sample was blood. Receptors originate from a woman aged 25 to 39 with Graves' hyperthyroidism.

This clonotype was detected ten times or more. The genes are TRBV27 and TRBJ1-6; weak D call: TRBD1 (6 bases). Trimming removed 8 bases from V and 8 bases from J, with 16 bases in between. The germline CDR1 and CDR2 sequences are MNHEY and SMNVEV (reference sequence). This CDR3 is 14 amino acids long. This CDR3 reads CASPAQGRHSPLHF. CDR3 DNA: TGTGCCAGCCCCGCCCAGGGGAGGCATTCACCCCTCCACTTT.

The sample holds many counts of this clonotype. V usage is TRBV6-2 or TRBV6-3 and J usage is TRBJ2-1; 8 bases match TRBD1. Germline V gene data show CDR1 as MNHEY and CDR2 as SVGEGT. The J segment lost 6 bases and the V segment lost 0 bases, leaving 4 bases of the junction unmatched. The CDR3 loop spans 15 amino acids. The CDR3 nucleotides read TGTGCCAGCAGTTACTCGACGACAGGGGCCAATGAGCAGTTCTTC. Translating it yields CASSYSTTGANEQFF.

This clonotype was seen ten or more times. The chain couples TRBV20-1 to TRBJ2-7; weak D call: TRBD2 (6 bases). Germline values: CDR1 DFQATT, CDR2 SNEGSKA (reference sequence). The V end was cut by 2 bases, the J end by 3 bases, with 11 bases between. The CDR3 has 13 amino acids. CDR3 region: CSARSGLYYEQYF. In DNA, the CDR3 is TGCAGTGCTAGAAGCGGGTTATACTACGAGCAGTACTTC.

This clonotype came up a few times. This chain uses TRBV20-1 with TRBJ1-2; D might be TRBD1 (5 bases). V was pared by 3 bases and J by 4 bases, with 12 bases between. In germline, CDR1 is DFQATT, CDR2 SNEGSKA (reference sequence). The CDR3 has 13 residues. In nucleotides, the CDR3 is TGCAGTGCTAGCCGGGGACGGATCTATGGCTACACCTTC. Encoded protein: CSASRGRIYGYTF.

This clonotype was counted at least ten times. The chain links TRBV6-1 to TRBJ2-5; D may match TRBD1 or TRBD2 (5 bases each). Looked up from germline, CDR1 is MNHNS and CDR2 is SASEGT. The ends were cut back, 5 bases at V and 7 bases at J, with 14 bases in the middle. The CDR3 length is 13 residues. The CDR3 nucleotides are TGTGCCAGCAGTACGGGACGTCTGGCGACCCAGTACTTC. Encoded protein: CASSTGRLATQYF.

The chain employs TRBV28 and TRBJ2-5; TRBD1 might be the D (5 bases). With 10 bases removed from V and 7 bases from J, the gap between germline ends came to 16 bases. From germline, CDR1 is MDHEN and CDR2 SYDVKM. This CDR3 spans 12 amino acids. The CDR3 here is CATRLQGVTQYF. Written as DNA, the CDR3 is TGTGCCACCAGGTTGCAGGGTGTGACCCAGTACTTC. Using reference TRBV28 and TRBJ2-5 for the parts outside the CDR3, the full variable domain is DVKVTQSSRYLVKRTGEKVFLECVQDMDHENMFWYRQDPGLGLRLIYFSYDVKMKEKGDIPEGYSVSREKKERFSLILESASTNQTSMYLCATRLQGVTQYFGPGTRLLVL.

The chain is built from TRBV5-6 and TRBJ2-7, with D maybe TRBD2 (5 bases). The CDR3 spans 13 residues. The germline V and J ends were trimmed by 5 bases and 3 bases, with 12 bases remaining between them. The germline V gene has CDR1 SGHDT and CDR2 YYEEEE. CDR3 residues: CASRRFTSYEQYF. The DNA of the CDR3 is TGTGCCAGCAGACGATTCACTAGCTACGAGCAGTACTTC.

A few counts support this clonotype. The chain uses TRBV12-3 or TRBV12-4 and TRBJ2-3; D uncertain. The V and J ends lost 6 bases and 4 bases respectively, with 8 bases between them. CDR3 length: 12 amino acids. The CDR3 is CASSLRADTQYF. The CDR3 DNA is TGTGCCAGCAGCCTACGGGCAGATACGCAGTATTTT.

V is TRBV25-1 and J is TRBJ1-6; 8 bases fit TRBD1. The CDR3 contains 15 residues. After removal of 5 bases from V and 5 bases from J, the junction contained 5 bases not matched to a gene. Germline V lookup: CDR1 MGHDK, CDR2 SYGVNS. Here the CDR3 DNA reads TGTGCCAGCAGTCTAGGCAGGGGGCATAATTCACCCCTCCACTTT. It yields the protein CASSLGRGHNSPLHF.

This clonotype has only a few counts. For the CDR3, the DNA is TGTGCCAGTAAGAGGGACAAACCCTCGGGGGAGCAGTACTTC. It is translated as CASKRDKPSGEQYF. This chain joins TRBV5-4 and TRBJ2-7, with a possible D match to TRBD1 (6 bases). Germline assignment: CDR1 SGHNT and CDR2 YYREEE (reference sequence). V was clipped by 8 bases and J by 7 bases, with 22 bases between them. The CDR3 consists of 14 residues. The full variable domain, with the rest looked up from reference TRBV5-4 and TRBJ2-7, is ETGVTQSPTHLIKTRGQQVTLRCSSQSGHNTVSWYQQALGQGPQFIFQYYREEENGRGNFPPRFSGLQFPNYSSELNVNALELDDSALYLCASKRDKPSGEQYFGPGTRLTVT.

The chain uses TRBV3-1 and TRBJ2-7; 10 nucleotides align to TRBD2. Germline loops: CDR1 LGHDT, CDR2 YNNKEL (reference sequence). The CDR3 length is 16 residues. J lost 1 base, V lost 4 bases, and 7 bases had no gene match. The CDR3 region is CASSPNLLAGSYEQYF. The CDR3 DNA follows: TGTGCCAGCAGCCCTAACCTACTAGCGGGGTCCTACGAGCAGTACTTC.

This clonotype was seen repeatedly, ten times or more. This chain uses TRBV5-4 with TRBJ2-3; the D gene is possibly TRBD2 (5 bases). Between the trimmed V and J ends, which lost 4 bases and 0 bases, there was a span of 12 bases. Germline CDR1 is SGHNT and CDR2 is YYREEE (reference sequence). The length of the CDR3 is 15 residues. CDR3 region: CASSMDFPSTDTQYF. Written as DNA, the CDR3 is TGTGCCAGCAGCATGGACTTCCCTAGCACAGATACGCAGTATTTT.

This clonotype was observed a handful of times. V gene TRBV6-6 combines with J gene TRBJ2-7, with 9 bases identical to TRBD1. The CDR3 sequence is 15 residues long. V gave up 2 bases and J gave up 0 bases; unmatched junction bases: 2. Germline lookup yields CDR1 MNHNY and CDR2 SVGAGI (reference sequence). The CDR3 loop is CASSYDRGTSYEQYF. CDR3 nucleotides: TGTGCCAGCAGTTACGACAGGGGGACCTCCTACGAGCAGTACTTC.

The chain joins TRBV28 to TRBJ1-1; the match to TRBD1 covers 8 bases. The CDR3 is made up of 14 amino acids. J lost 7 bases, V lost 6 bases, and 10 bases had no gene match. Germline loops: CDR1 MDHEN, CDR2 SYDVKM. In nucleotides, the CDR3 is TGTGCCAGCAGCTCGGGACAGGCAACAGATGAAGCTTTCTTT. Amino acids: CASSSGQATDEAFF.

The chain joins TRBV7-9 to TRBJ1-5; possible D gene TRBD1, 5 bases. This CDR3 region has 13 residues. V shed 4 bases and J shed 5 bases, with 9 bases lying between them. Germline V gene data show CDR1 as SEHNR and CDR2 as FQNEAQ (reference sequence). CDR3 DNA sequence: TGTGCCAGCAGCTGGGGCCGGGATCAGCCCCAGCATTTT. This encodes CASSWGRDQPQHF.

This clonotype came up a few times. The rearrangement joins TRBV19 to TRBJ2-3; D may be TRBD2 (6 bases). The V and J ends lost 4 bases and 5 bases respectively, with 10 bases between them. CDR1 and CDR2 (germline): LNHDA, SQIVND (reference sequence). This CDR3 has 13 residues. The CDR3 region is CASSTRLGDTQYF. The CDR3, as DNA: TGTGCCAGTAGTACCCGACTAGGAGATACGCAGTATTTT.

This clonotype showed up many times. The chain is built from TRBV20-1 and TRBJ1-4; 9 bases line up with TRBD1. Trimming cost V 3 bases and J 5 bases; bases outside gene matches: 1. This CDR3 has 13 residues. Per germline, CDR1 DFQATT and CDR2 SNEGSKA (reference sequence). The CDR3 loop reads CSARDRGNEKLFF. The CDR3 coding sequence is TGCAGTGCTAGGGACAGGGGAAATGAAAAACTGTTTTTT.

The chain carries TRBV20-1 and TRBJ2-7; 10 nucleotides align to TRBD1. With 3 bases clipped from V and 1 base from J, the junction kept 12 bases outside the gene matches. This CDR3 is 17 amino acids long. Germline V CDR1 and CDR2: DFQATT, SNEGSKA (reference sequence). CDR3 loop: CSARDRGGLVGSYEQYF. CDR3 nucleotide sequence: TGCAGTGCTAGGGACAGGGGGGGACTAGTGGGGTCCTACGAGCAGTACTTC.

The gene calls are TRBV3-1 and TRBJ1-6; possibly TRBD1 for D (5 bases). V was cut by 6 bases and J by 5 bases, with 5 bases left in between. This CDR3 comprises 12 residues. Per the germline V gene, CDR1 is LGHDT and CDR2 is YNNKEL (reference sequence). In DNA, the CDR3 is TGTGCCAGCAGGGACAATAATTCACCCCTCCACTTT. It specifies CASRDNNSPLHF.

This clonotype has ten or more counts. This chain joins TRBV27 and TRBJ2-1; D ambiguous. The germline V gene encodes CDR1 MNHEY and CDR2 SMNVEV (reference sequence). Trimming shortened V by 3 bases and J by 8 bases, and 14 bases separated the two germline ends. The CDR3 sequence is 14 residues long. The CDR3 loop reads CASSLGSFGDEQFF. CDR3 DNA sequence: TGTGCCAGCAGTTTGGGGTCTTTCGGTGATGAGCAGTTCTTC.